The entry that follows covers one T cell receptor beta chain sequence. This entry comes from a study of blood T cell repertoires in COVID-19. Looking at the study overall: The United States, Italy and Spain were the sources of the acute and convalescent COVID-19 samples.

Per germline, CDR1 LGHDT and CDR2 YNNKEL (reference sequence). V trimming: 1 base; J trimming: 13 bases; junction bases outside the gene matches: 11. The CDR3 runs to 14 residues. Those enrolled in Seattle joined during active infection and were followed longitudinally afterward. Profiling relied on immunoSEQ multiplex PCR, and the TCRdb table lists in-frame clones only, not all of them. The repertoire consists of some 270,000 clones, with approximately 85% occurring once and the leading ten covering approximately 6%. Sample: peripheral blood. The TCR originated in an elderly woman with COVID-19, enrolled during active disease. The chain uses TRBV3-1 (or the pseudogene TRBV3-2) and TRBJ1-2; TRBD1 matches at 8 bases. CDR3: CASSQVRSGQGRTF. The DNA for the CDR3 is TGTGCCAGCAGCCAAGTTAGAAGCGGACAGGGACGCACCTTC.